The 14 T cell receptor beta chains below come from one sample, sequenced in a study of blood T cell repertoires in COVID-19. TCRdb keeps only in-frame clones here, not all; method: immunoSEQ multiplex PCR. The sample records around 300,000 clones, roughly 90% being singletons. Sequenced input: PBMCs or T cells enriched from blood (not recorded which). Receptors originate from a woman in her 30s who had recovered from COVID-19.

The chain recombines TRBV3-1 (or the pseudogene TRBV3-2) with TRBJ1-4, with a weak D call TRBD1 (6 bases). Germline V gene data show CDR1 as LGHDT and CDR2 as YNNKEL (reference sequence). The CDR3 covers 16 residues. V lost 3 bases to trimming and J lost 6 bases, with 17 bases between them. This CDR3 is CASSQRQGFVDEKLFF. CDR3 bases: TGTGCCAGCAGCCAGCGGCAGGGGTTTGTCGATGAAAAACTGTTTTTT.

The chain couples TRBV6-6 to TRBJ2-7; weak D call: TRBD1 (6 bases). This CDR3 has 14 amino acids. V dropped 5 bases and J dropped 0 bases, with 11 bases sitting between them. CDR1 MNHNY and CDR2 SVGAGI come from the germline V gene (reference sequence). This chain's CDR3 is CASSETGPSYEQYF. The CDR3 DNA is TGTGCCAGCAGTGAGACAGGCCCCTCCTACGAGCAGTACTTC.

The rearrangement links TRBV30 to TRBJ2-2, with D tentatively TRBD2 (5 bases). V dropped 0 bases and J dropped 9 bases, with 8 bases sitting between them. CDR1 GTSNPN and CDR2 SVGIG come from the germline V gene (reference sequence). The CDR3 runs 12 residues. The CDR3 loop reads CAWSVRGRELFF. In DNA form, the CDR3 reads TGTGCCTGGAGTGTACGGGGTAGGGAGCTGTTTTTT.

The chain combines TRBV28 with TRBJ1-4; 9 bases are shared with TRBD1. J gave up 8 bases and V 5 bases, and 6 bases lay outside the gene matches. Per germline, CDR1 MDHEN and CDR2 SYDVKM. The CDR3 has 14 amino acids. CDR3 in DNA: TGTGCCAGCAGTCCCGGGACAGGGAGGGAAAAACTGTTTTTT. It specifies CASSPGTGREKLFF.

This clone was found a few times. The CDR3 coding sequence is TGTGCCACTAGTATCGGGATGGCGAACTATGGCTACACCTTC. Amino acid sequence: CATSIGMANYGYTF. V gene TRBV6-5 combines with J gene TRBJ1-2; no reliable D call. In germline, CDR1 is MNHEY, CDR2 SVGAGI. This CDR3 is 14 amino acids long. Trimming removed 10 bases from V and 2 bases from J, with 17 bases in between.

The rearrangement links TRBV19 to TRBJ2-7; the match to TRBD2 covers 11 bases. The CDR3 runs 18 residues. CDR1 and CDR2 (germline): LNHDA, SQIVND (reference sequence). V lost 4 bases, J lost 3 bases, and 14 bases stayed unmatched. The CDR3 nucleotides are TGTGCCAGTAGTACCTCTATGCTTACTAGCGGGAGTGTCTACGAGCAGTACTTC. Its translation is CASSTSMLTSGSVYEQYF.

This clone was found once. The rearrangement links TRBV7-8 to TRBJ2-7; a possible D gene is TRBD1 (5 bases). V was shortened by 5 bases and J by 4 bases, with 9 bases between the two germline ends. Germline CDR1 and CDR2: SGHVS and FQNEAQ. The CDR3 sequence is 12 residues long. DNA of the CDR3: TGTGCCAGCAGCATAGACAGTTACGAGCAGTACTTC. Translation gives CASSIDSYEQYF.

The CDR3 sequence: CASSYGREADEQYF. The CDR3 DNA reads TGTGCCAGCAGTTACGGCAGGGAGGCAGACGAGCAGTACTTC. This rearrangement joins TRBV6-2 or TRBV6-3 to TRBJ2-7; possible D gene TRBD2, 6 bases. CDR3 length equals 14 residues. CDR1 is MNHEY, CDR2 SVGEGT, per germline. V was clipped by 2 bases and J by 5 bases, with 13 bases between them.

This sequence joins TRBV4-2 and TRBJ2-7; D is perhaps TRBD2 (5 bases). Trimming cost V 0 bases and J 2 bases, with 11 bases left between them. The length of the CDR3 is 15 residues. Germline V gives CDR1 LGHNA, CDR2 YNFKEQ. CDR3 loop: CASSQEDGNAYEQYF. The CDR3 DNA sequence: TGTGCCAGCAGCCAAGAAGACGGGAACGCCTACGAGCAGTACTTC.

The chain carries TRBV18 and TRBJ2-7; TRBD2 agrees at 12 bases. Germline V gene sequence: CDR1 KGHSH, CDR2 LQKENI. The CDR3 extends over 14 amino acids. With 4 bases clipped from V and 5 bases from J, the junction kept 3 bases outside the gene matches. CDR3 residues: CASSLRLAGDEQYF. The CDR3 DNA reads as TGTGCCAGCTCACTCCGACTAGCGGGAGACGAGCAGTACTTC.

The chain links TRBV3-1 (or the pseudogene TRBV3-2) to TRBJ2-2, with 9 nucleotides matching TRBD1. The CDR3 runs 15 residues. Looked up from germline, CDR1 is LGHDT and CDR2 is YNNKEL (reference sequence). J gave up 7 bases and V 4 bases, and 7 bases lay outside the gene matches. The CDR3 region has the DNA TGTGCCAGCAGCCCCCTGGACAGGGGAGTCGGGGAGCTGTTTTTT. It translates to CASSPLDRGVGELFF.

This clone has just one count. This specimen includes other DNA sequences encoding the same CDR3. This chain joins TRBV2 and TRBJ1-1, with a possible D match to TRBD1 (5 bases). This CDR3 comprises 12 residues. V lost 2 bases to trimming and J lost 5 bases, with 6 bases between them. CDR1 and CDR2 (germline): SNHLY, FYNNEI. The DNA of the CDR3 is TGTGCCAGCAGTGAAAGGGGAACTGAAGCTTTCTTT. It codes for CASSERGTEAFF. Variable domain in full (rest from reference TRBV2 and TRBJ1-1): EPEVTQTPSHQVTQMGQEVILRCVPISNHLYFYWYRQILGQKVEFLVSFYNNEISEKSEIFDDQFSVERPDGSNFTLKIRSTKLEDSAMYFCASSERGTEAFFGQGTRLTVV.

This chain links TRBV9 with TRBJ1-2; D gene uncertain. The CDR3 totals 13 residues. Germline V CDR1 and CDR2: SGDLS, YYNGEE. V gave up 6 bases and J gave up 5 bases, with 14 bases separating them. The CDR3 reads CASTPAELYGYTF. DNA of the CDR3: TGTGCCAGCACCCCCGCCGAGCTATATGGCTACACCTTC. Supplemented by reference TRBV9 and TRBJ1-2, the full variable domain reads DSGVTQTPKHLITATGQRVTLRCSPRSGDLSVYWYQQSLDQGLQFLIQYYNGEERAKGNILERFSAQQFPDLHSELNLSSLELGDSALYFCASTPAELYGYTFGSGTRLTVV.

The V gene is TRBV7-3, the J gene TRBJ2-5; D unresolved. This CDR3 comprises 13 residues. The V gene's germline CDR1 is SGHTA and CDR2 FQGTGA. The germline V and J ends were trimmed by 2 bases and 9 bases, with 13 bases remaining between them. The CDR3 DNA follows: TGTGCCAGCAGCTTAGATCGAGGCGCGGCCCAGTACTTC. Translation gives CASSLDRGAAQYF. Using reference TRBV7-3 and TRBJ2-5 for the parts outside the CDR3, the full variable domain is GAGVSQTPSNKVTEKGKYVELRCDPISGHTALYWYRQSLGQGPEFLIYFQGTGAADDSGLPNDRFFAVRPEGSVSTLKIQRTERGDSAVYLCASSLDRGAAQYFGPGTRLLVL.